This T cell receptor (beta chain) stems from a study of control samples from healthy donors and cancer patients. The assay was immunoSEQ multiplex PCR, and TCRdb's table has in-frame clones only and misses some. The table records 55,000 to 65,000 clones, 80% to 90% of them present only once. Germline CDR1 is KGHDR and CDR2 is SFDVKD. The V end lost 5 bases, the J end lost 4 bases, and 11 bases lay between the germline ends. The CDR3 extends over 14 amino acids. The TCR comes from a woman aged 60-70 years with lung cancer. This chain links TRBV24-1 with TRBJ2-1; D not resolved. Sequenced material: PBMCs. The CDR3: CATSGRLLYNEQFF. Here the CDR3 DNA reads TGTGCCACCAGTGGGCGTCTGCTATACAATGAGCAGTTCTTC.